The subject of this entry is one TCR beta chain. Enrollees, about 18 to 89 years old, lived in fewer than 25 US areas. These data originate in a study of blood T cell repertoires in COVID-19. Method: immunoSEQ multiplex PCR; TCRdb's copy keeps in-frame clones and lacks some. The sample includes 240,000 or so clones, roughly 86% seen only once; the top ten take 2.5% to 3.5%. The sequence was obtained from a woman in her thirties or forties with acute COVID-19. The sample was PBMCs or T cells enriched from blood (not recorded which).

The CDR3 is CASSIGGPGELFF. For the CDR3, the DNA is TGTGCCAGCAGCATTGGGGGCCCCGGGGAGCTGTTTTTT. This chain uses TRBV7-8 with TRBJ2-2; D perhaps matches TRBD1 (6 bases). Between the trimmed V and J ends, which lost 5 bases and 6 bases, there was a span of 10 bases. Germline V lookup: CDR1 SGHVS, CDR2 FQNEAQ. There are 13 residues in the CDR3.